Shown below are 20 T cell receptor beta chains from a single sample sequenced in a study of cytomegalovirus exposure and HLA in healthy donors. The PCR used 60 Vbeta and 13 Jbeta primers. Libraries were prepared by immunoSEQ multiplex PCR; TCRdb keeps only in-frame clonotypes and omits some of them. This table holds approximately 180,000 clones, about three quarters found once. Material: PBMCs. The receptor source for this set is an older woman in good health and CMV-seropositive.

This clone was seen only once. The rearrangement joins TRBV4-3 to TRBJ1-2; D may be TRBD1 (5 bases). V lost 4 bases to trimming and J lost 4 bases, with 10 bases between them. This CDR3 has 13 amino acids. Per the germline V gene, CDR1 is LGHNA and CDR2 is YSLEER. The CDR3 sequence is CASSPTGGYGYTF. In DNA form, the CDR3 reads TGCGCCAGCAGCCCTACGGGGGGCTATGGCTACACCTTC.

The chain carries TRBV28 and TRBJ1-3; possible D gene TRBD1, 5 bases. CDR1 and CDR2 (germline): MDHEN, SYDVKM. Trimming pared 3 bases from V and 0 bases from J, leaving 9 bases between. This CDR3 is built from 15 residues. CDR3 coding DNA: TGTGCCAGCAGTTTGACAGCTCACTCTGGAAACACCATATATTTT. Protein: CASSLTAHSGNTIYF.

The rearrangement uses TRBV2 and TRBJ2-5; no reliable D call. The J call is in doubt because the DNA end fits TRBJ2-7 better. The CDR3 spans 11 residues. The germline CDR1 and CDR2 sequences are SNHLY and FYNNEI. CDR3 DNA sequence: TGTGCCAGCAGAAGCTCCTACGAGCAGTACTTC. Translating gives CASRSSYEQYF.

This clone was found a few times. V gene TRBV15 combines with J gene TRBJ1-3, with a possible D match to TRBD1 (6 bases). This CDR3 has 17 residues. With 0 bases removed from V and 1 base from J, the gap between germline ends came to 13 bases. CDR1 is LNHNV, CDR2 YYDKDF, per germline (reference sequence). The CDR3 DNA is TGTGCCACCAGCAGAGAGAGGACAGACCTATCTGGAAACACCATATATTTT. Its protein product is CATSRERTDLSGNTIYF.

The chain carries TRBV7-2 and TRBJ1-3; 9 nucleotides agree with TRBD1. Germline CDR1 SGHTA, CDR2 FQGNSA. The CDR3 loop spans 16 amino acids. J was trimmed by 0 bases and V by 5 bases; bases with no gene match: 5. The CDR3 bases are TGTGCCAGCAGCGGGGACAGGGCATTCTCTGGAAACACCATATATTTT. This sequence encodes CASSGDRAFSGNTIYF.

The V and J genes are TRBV6-5 and TRBJ1-1, with TRBD1 matching over 10 bases. The CDR3 is made up of 14 amino acids. Germline CDR1 MNHEY, CDR2 SVGAGI. J was trimmed by 1 base and V by 5 bases; bases with no gene match: 1. As DNA, the CDR3 is TGTGCCAGCAGTGGGGACAGGGGGAACACTGAAGCTTTCTTT. This sequence encodes CASSGDRGNTEAFF.

This chain joins TRBV6-1 and TRBJ2-7, with a possible D match to TRBD2 (6 bases). Trimming removed 7 bases at V and 6 bases at J, with 13 bases between. The CDR3 totals 12 residues. Germline-derived CDR1 and CDR2 are MNHNS and SASEGT. The CDR3 reads CASITWGGEQYF. CDR3 DNA sequence: TGTGCCAGCATTACATGGGGAGGCGAGCAGTACTTC.

The chain recombines TRBV19 with TRBJ1-1; D uncertain. The CDR3 is 14 amino acids. Trimming stripped 3 bases from V and 0 bases from J, with 8 bases between. Germline V gene sequence: CDR1 LNHDA, CDR2 SQIVND (reference sequence). The CDR3 here is CASSIAGMNTEAFF. As DNA, the CDR3 is TGTGCCAGTAGTATCGCCGGGATGAACACTGAAGCTTTCTTT.

The rearrangement links TRBV27 to TRBJ2-4; D is possibly TRBD1 (6 bases). Trimming removed 5 bases from V and 4 bases from J, with 12 bases in between. Germline V gene data show CDR1 as MNHEY and CDR2 as SMNVEV (reference sequence). The CDR3 is 14 residues long. CDR3 region: CASSLTGTKNIQYF. In DNA, the CDR3 is TGTGCCAGCAGTCTCACAGGGACGAAAAACATTCAGTACTTC.

The chain is built from TRBV30 and TRBJ1-1; D is undetermined. There are 11 residues in the CDR3. Germline-derived CDR1 and CDR2 are GTSNPN and SVGIG (reference sequence). V gave up 5 bases and J gave up 1 base, with 5 bases separating them. Written as DNA, the CDR3 is TGTGCCTGGGGGCAGAACACTGAAGCTTTCTTT. Protein sequence: CAWGQNTEAFF.

The V and J genes are TRBV4-1 and TRBJ1-4; unclear D gene. Trimming shortened V by 0 bases and J by 8 bases, and 16 bases separated the two germline ends. This CDR3 region has 16 residues. Germline values: CDR1 MGHRA, CDR2 YSYEKL. The CDR3 DNA follows: TGCGCCAGCAGCCAAGATTCGGGTACCATGCGGGAAAAACTGTTTTTT. The encoded protein is CASSQDSGTMREKLFF.

This sequence joins TRBV5-1 and TRBJ2-3, with 7 bases aligning to TRBD2. V lost 6 bases to trimming and J lost 4 bases; unmatched junction nucleotides: 5. The CDR3 loop spans 13 amino acids. The germline V gene encodes CDR1 SGHRS and CDR2 YFSETQ. CDR3 residues: CASNGGSSDTQYF. CDR3 nucleotides: TGCGCCAGCAATGGCGGGAGTTCAGATACGCAGTATTTT.

The chain recombines TRBV28 with TRBJ1-1; 9 bases agree with TRBD1. CDR1 is MDHEN, CDR2 SYDVKM, per germline. There are 14 residues in the CDR3. V shed 1 base, J shed 7 bases, and the junction held 4 bases outside the gene matches. The CDR3 protein is CASSLFNRGLEAFF. The CDR3 nucleotides are TGTGCCAGCAGTTTATTTAACAGGGGGCTTGAAGCTTTCTTT.

The CDR3 here is CASSFGRGFNEQFF. The CDR3 DNA reads TGTGCCAGCAGCTTCGGGCGGGGGTTCAATGAGCAGTTCTTC. This chain uses TRBV7-9 with TRBJ2-1; TRBD2 agrees at 7 bases. This CDR3 contains 14 residues. V was pared by 3 bases and J by 6 bases, with 5 bases of the junction left unmatched. Germline-derived CDR1 and CDR2 are SEHNR and FQNEAQ (reference sequence).

The J gene is TRBJ2-3, the V gene TRBV4-2; TRBD2 aligns across 11 bases. Looked up from germline, CDR1 is LGHNA and CDR2 is YNFKEQ. V dropped 5 bases and J dropped 2; count of bases not matched to a gene: 12. This CDR3 has 18 amino acids. CDR3 amino acids: CASSLGLAGGQFTDTQYF. The CDR3, as DNA: TGTGCCAGCAGCTTAGGGCTAGCGGGGGGCCAATTCACAGATACGCAGTATTTT.

J is TRBJ2-5 and V is TRBV14, with a weak D call TRBD1 (5 bases). The CDR3 extends over 15 amino acids. The V and J ends lost 5 bases and 4 bases respectively, with 17 bases between them. Germline V gene data show CDR1 as SGHDN and CDR2 as FVKESK. DNA for the CDR3: TGTGCCAGCAGCTCCCGAAGGGGCAACGGAGAGACCCAGTACTTC. It codes for CASSSRRGNGETQYF. Combining the CDR3 with reference TRBV14 and TRBJ2-5 gives the whole variable domain EAGVTQFPSHSVIEKGQTVTLRCDPISGHDNLYWYRRVMGKEIKFLLHFVKESKQDESGMPNNRFLAERTGGTYSTLKVQPAELEDSGVYFCASSSRRGNGETQYFGPGTRLLVL.

This clone was detected a few times. V usage is TRBV4-2 and J usage is TRBJ1-5; D is unresolved. Germline V lookup: CDR1 LGHNA, CDR2 YNFKEQ. The length of the CDR3 is 16 residues. Trimming pared 0 bases from V and 6 bases from J, leaving 15 bases between. This CDR3 reads CASSQDPTPGGQPQHF. The CDR3 DNA reads as TGTGCCAGCAGCCAAGACCCGACACCAGGAGGTCAGCCCCAGCATTTT.

The chain joins TRBV4-1 to TRBJ1-1, with TRBD1 as a possible D gene (6 bases). The CDR3 runs 15 residues. Germline CDR1 MGHRA, CDR2 YSYEKL. Deletions cut 0 bases from V and 5 bases from J, with 13 bases between. The DNA for the CDR3 is TGCGCCAGCAGCCAAGATCTGGGGGCAGGGACTGAAGCTTTCTTT. This sequence encodes CASSQDLGAGTEAFF.

This chain connects TRBV7-2 to TRBJ2-5; TRBD1 matches 8 bases. Germline CDR1 reads SGHTA; CDR2 reads FQGNSA. CDR3 length equals 14 residues. J gave up 5 bases and V 5 bases, and 7 bases lay outside the gene matches. CDR3 coding DNA: TGTGCCAGCAGCCCCGGGACAGGAAGGGAGACCCAGTACTTC. Protein: CASSPGTGRETQYF.

The chain is built from TRBV27 and TRBJ2-7; TRBD2 agrees at 8 bases. The junction had 4 bases not matched to a gene; V was cut back by 4 bases and J by 2 bases. CDR3 length: 14 amino acids. Germline CDR1 and CDR2: MNHEY and SMNVEV (reference sequence). The CDR3 nucleotides are TGTGCCAGCAGTTCTAGCGGGCGAACCTACGAGCAGTACTTC. Translation: CASSSSGRTYEQYF.